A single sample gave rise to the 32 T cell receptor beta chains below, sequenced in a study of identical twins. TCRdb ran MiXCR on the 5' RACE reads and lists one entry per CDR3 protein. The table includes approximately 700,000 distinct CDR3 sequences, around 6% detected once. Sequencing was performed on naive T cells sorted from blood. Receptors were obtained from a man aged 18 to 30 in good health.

For the CDR3, the DNA is TGTGCCAGCAGCCAGGACGGCCCTTCGTCACCCCTCCACTTT. Translation: CASSQDGPSSPLHF. The chain links TRBV14 to TRBJ1-6; no firm D call. CDR1 is SGHDN, CDR2 FVKESK, per germline. The CDR3 covers 14 residues. The V end lost 3 bases, the J end lost 10 bases, and 13 bases lay between the germline ends.

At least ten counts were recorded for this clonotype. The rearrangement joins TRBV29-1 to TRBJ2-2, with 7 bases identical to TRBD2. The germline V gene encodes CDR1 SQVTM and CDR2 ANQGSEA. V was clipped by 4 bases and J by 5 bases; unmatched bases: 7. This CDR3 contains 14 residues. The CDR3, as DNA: TGCAGCGTTGTCGGGGCGGGAGAAACCGGGGAGCTGTTTTTT. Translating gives CSVVGAGETGELFF.

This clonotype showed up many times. The CDR3 region is CSVQSGLATYEQYF. The CDR3 coding sequence is TGCAGCGTCCAATCGGGACTAGCGACCTACGAGCAGTACTTC. V usage is TRBV29-1 and J usage is TRBJ2-7, with 10 bases aligning to TRBD2. This CDR3 has 14 residues. J lost 2 bases, V lost 6 bases, and 7 bases had no gene match. Germline values: CDR1 SQVTM, CDR2 ANQGSEA.

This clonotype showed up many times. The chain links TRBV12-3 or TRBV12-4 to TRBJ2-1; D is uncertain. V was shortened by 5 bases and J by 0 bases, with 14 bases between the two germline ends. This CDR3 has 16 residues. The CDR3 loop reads CASSAPVGHSYNEQFF. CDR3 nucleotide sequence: TGTGCCAGCAGTGCGCCCGTAGGGCACTCCTACAATGAGCAGTTCTTC.

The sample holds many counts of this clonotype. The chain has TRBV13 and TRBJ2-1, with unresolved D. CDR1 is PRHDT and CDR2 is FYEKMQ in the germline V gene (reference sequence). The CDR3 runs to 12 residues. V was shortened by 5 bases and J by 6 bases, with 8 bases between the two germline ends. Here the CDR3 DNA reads TGTGCCAGCAGCCAAGAGAGCAATGAGCAGTTCTTC. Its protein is CASSQESNEQFF.

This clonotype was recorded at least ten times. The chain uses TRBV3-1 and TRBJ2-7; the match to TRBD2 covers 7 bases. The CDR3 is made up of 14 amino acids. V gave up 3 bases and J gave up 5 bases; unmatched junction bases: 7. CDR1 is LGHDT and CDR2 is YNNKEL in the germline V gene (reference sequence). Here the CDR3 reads CASSHLGREHEQYV. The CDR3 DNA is TGTGCCAGCAGCCATCTGGGGCGGGAGCACGAGCAGTACGTC.

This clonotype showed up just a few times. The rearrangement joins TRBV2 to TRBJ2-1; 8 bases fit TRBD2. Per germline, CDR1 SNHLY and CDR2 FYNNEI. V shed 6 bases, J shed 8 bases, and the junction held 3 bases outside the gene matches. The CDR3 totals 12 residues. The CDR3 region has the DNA TGTGCCAGCAGCAGCGGGAGAGATGAGCAGTTCTTC. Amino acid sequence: CASSSGRDEQFF.

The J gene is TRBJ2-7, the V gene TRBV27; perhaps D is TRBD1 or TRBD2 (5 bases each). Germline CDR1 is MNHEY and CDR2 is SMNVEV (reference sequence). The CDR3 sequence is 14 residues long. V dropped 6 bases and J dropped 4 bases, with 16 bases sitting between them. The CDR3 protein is CASRDTNGAYEQYF. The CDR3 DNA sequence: TGTGCCAGCAGGGACACAAACGGGGCTTACGAGCAGTACTTC.

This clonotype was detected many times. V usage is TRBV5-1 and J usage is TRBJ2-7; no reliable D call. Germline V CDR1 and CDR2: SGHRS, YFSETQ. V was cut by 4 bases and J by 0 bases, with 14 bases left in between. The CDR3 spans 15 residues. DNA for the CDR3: TGCGCCAGCAGCCTATGGACGGAAAGCTCCTACGAGCAGTACTTC. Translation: CASSLWTESSYEQYF.

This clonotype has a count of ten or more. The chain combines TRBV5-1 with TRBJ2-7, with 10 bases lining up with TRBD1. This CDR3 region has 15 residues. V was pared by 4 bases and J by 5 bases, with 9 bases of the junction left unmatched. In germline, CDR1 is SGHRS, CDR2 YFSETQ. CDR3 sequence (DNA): TGCGCCAGCAGCGCGACCGGGACAGGGGTGGACGAGCAGTACTTC. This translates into CASSATGTGVDEQYF. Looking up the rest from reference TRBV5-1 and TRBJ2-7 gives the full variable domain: KAGVTQTPRYLIKTRGQQVTLSCSPISGHRSVSWYQQTPGQGLQFLFEYFSETQRNKGNFPGRFSGRQFSNSRSEMNVSTLELGDSALYLCASSATGTGVDEQYFGPGTRLTVT.

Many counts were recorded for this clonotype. CDR3 sequence (DNA): TGCGCCAGCAGCTTGCTTTTCGGGCGGGAGAGTTCCTACAATGAGCAGTTCTTC. Translation: CASSLLFGRESSYNEQFF. The V gene is TRBV5-1, the J gene TRBJ2-1; 7 bases align to TRBD2. The CDR3 is 18 residues long. In germline, CDR1 is SGHRS, CDR2 YFSETQ. V was clipped by 1 base and J by 1 base; unmatched bases: 11.

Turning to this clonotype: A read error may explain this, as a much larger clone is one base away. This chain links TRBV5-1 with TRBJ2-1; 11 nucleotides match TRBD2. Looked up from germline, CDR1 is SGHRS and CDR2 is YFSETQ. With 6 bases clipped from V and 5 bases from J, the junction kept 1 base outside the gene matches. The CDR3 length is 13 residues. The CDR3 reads CASKLAGDNEQFF. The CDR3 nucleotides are TGCGCCAGCAAACTAGCGGGAGACAATGAGCAGTTCTTC.

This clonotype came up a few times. CDR3 loop: CASSLTSGQRPYEQYF. The CDR3 DNA is TGTGCCAGCAGCCTAACGTCGGGACAGCGACCCTACGAGCAGTACTTC. V gene TRBV7-9 combines with J gene TRBJ2-7; 7 bases match TRBD1. The V gene end was trimmed by 5 bases and the J gene end by 2 bases; junction bases not matched to a gene: 12. The CDR3 length is 16 residues. Germline loops: CDR1 SEHNR, CDR2 FQNEAQ (reference sequence). Drawing the rest from reference TRBV7-9 and TRBJ2-7, the complete variable domain is DTGVSQNPRHKITKRGQNVTFRCDPISEHNRLYWYRQTLGQGPEFLTYFQNEAQLEKSRLLSDRFSAERPKGSFSTLEIQRTEQGDSAMYLCASSLTSGQRPYEQYFGPGTRLTVT.

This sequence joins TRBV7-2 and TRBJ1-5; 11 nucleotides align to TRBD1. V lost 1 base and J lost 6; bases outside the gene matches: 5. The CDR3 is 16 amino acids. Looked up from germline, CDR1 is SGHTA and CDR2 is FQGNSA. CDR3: CASSLVADRGRQPQHF. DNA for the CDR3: TGTGCCAGCAGCTTAGTAGCGGACAGGGGGCGTCAGCCCCAGCATTTT.

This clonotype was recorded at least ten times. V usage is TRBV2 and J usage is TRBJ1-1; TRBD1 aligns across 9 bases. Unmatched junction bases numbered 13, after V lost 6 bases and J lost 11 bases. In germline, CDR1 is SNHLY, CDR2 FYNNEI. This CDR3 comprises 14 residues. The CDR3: CASSNFTGGEGAFF. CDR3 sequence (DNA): TGTGCCAGCAGCAATTTCACAGGGGGCGAGGGTGCTTTCTTT.

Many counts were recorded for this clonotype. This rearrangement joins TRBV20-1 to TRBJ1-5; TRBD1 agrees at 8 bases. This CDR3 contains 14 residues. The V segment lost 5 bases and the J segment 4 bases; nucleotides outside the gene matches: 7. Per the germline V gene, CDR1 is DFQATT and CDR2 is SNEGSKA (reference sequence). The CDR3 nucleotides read TGCAGTGCTCGCGACAGGGGAGTAAATCAGCCCCAGCATTTT. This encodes CSARDRGVNQPQHF.

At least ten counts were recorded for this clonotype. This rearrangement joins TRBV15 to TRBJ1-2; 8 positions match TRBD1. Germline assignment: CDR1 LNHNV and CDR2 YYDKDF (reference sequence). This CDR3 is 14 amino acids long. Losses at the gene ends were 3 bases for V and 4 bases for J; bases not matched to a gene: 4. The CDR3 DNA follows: TGTGCCACCAGCAGGGACGACAGGGGCTATGGCTACACCTTC. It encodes CATSRDDRGYGYTF. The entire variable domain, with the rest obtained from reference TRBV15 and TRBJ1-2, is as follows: DAMVIQNPRYQVTQFGKPVTLSCSQTLNHNVMYWYQQKSSQAPKLLFHYYDKDFNNEADTPDNFQSRRPNTSFCFLDIRSPGLGDTAMYLCATSRDDRGYGYTFGSGTRLTVV.

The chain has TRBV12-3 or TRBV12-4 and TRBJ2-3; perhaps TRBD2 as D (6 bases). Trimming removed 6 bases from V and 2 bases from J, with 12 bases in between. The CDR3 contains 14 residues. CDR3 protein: CASRLASFTDTQYF. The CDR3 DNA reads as TGTGCCAGCAGACTAGCCTCCTTCACAGATACGCAGTATTTT.

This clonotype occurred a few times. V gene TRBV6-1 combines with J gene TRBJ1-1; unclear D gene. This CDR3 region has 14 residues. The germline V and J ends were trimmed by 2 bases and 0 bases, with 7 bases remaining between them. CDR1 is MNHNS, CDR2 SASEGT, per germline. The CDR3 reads CASSESSMNTEAFF. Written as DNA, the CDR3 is TGTGCCAGCAGTGAATCAAGCATGAACACTGAAGCTTTCTTT.

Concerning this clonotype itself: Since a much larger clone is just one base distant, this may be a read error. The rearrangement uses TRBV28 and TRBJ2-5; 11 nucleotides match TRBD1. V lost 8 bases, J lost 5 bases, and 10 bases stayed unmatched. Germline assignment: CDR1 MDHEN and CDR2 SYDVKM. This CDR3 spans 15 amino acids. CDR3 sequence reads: CASPGTGGLMETQYF. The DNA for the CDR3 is TGTGCCAGCCCGGGGACAGGGGGACTGATGGAGACCCAGTACTTC.

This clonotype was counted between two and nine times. The CDR3 sequence: CATSDFESGTPETQYF. The CDR3 nucleotides read TGTGCCACCAGTGATTTTGAATCCGGGACACCAGAGACCCAGTACTTC. The V gene is TRBV24-1, the J gene TRBJ2-5, with D maybe TRBD1 (6 bases). The germline CDR1 and CDR2 sequences are KGHDR and SFDVKD. Trimming shortened V by 1 base and J by 4 bases, and 15 bases separated the two germline ends. The CDR3 covers 16 residues.

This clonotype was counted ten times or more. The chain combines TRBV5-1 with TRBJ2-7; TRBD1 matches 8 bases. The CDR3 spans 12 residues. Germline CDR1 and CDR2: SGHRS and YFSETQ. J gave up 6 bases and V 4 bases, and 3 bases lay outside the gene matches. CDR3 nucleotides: TGCGCCAGCAGCGCTACAGGGGGCGAGCAGTACTTC. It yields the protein CASSATGGEQYF.

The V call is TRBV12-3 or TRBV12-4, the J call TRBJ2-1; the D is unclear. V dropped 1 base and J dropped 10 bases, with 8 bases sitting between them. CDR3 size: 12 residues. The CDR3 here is CASSLEGVEQFF. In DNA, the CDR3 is TGTGCCAGCAGTTTAGAGGGTGTAGAGCAGTTCTTC.

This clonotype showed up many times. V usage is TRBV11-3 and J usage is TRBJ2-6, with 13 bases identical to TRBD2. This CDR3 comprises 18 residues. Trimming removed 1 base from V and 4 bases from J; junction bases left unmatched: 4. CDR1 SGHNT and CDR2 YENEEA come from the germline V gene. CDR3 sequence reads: CASSLGGLAGRGANVLTF. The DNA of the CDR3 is TGTGCCAGCAGCTTAGGGGGACTAGCGGGAAGAGGGGCCAACGTCCTGACTTTC.

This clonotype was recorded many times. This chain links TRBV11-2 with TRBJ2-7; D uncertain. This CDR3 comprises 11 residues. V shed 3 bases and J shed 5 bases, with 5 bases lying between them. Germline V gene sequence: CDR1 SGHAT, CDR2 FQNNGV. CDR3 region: CASSFVDEQYF. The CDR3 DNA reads TGTGCCAGCAGCTTTGTGGACGAGCAGTACTTC.

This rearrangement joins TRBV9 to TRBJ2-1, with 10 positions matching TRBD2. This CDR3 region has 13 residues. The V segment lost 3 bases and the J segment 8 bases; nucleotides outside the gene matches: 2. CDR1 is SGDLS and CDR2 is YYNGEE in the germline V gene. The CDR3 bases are TGTGCCAGCAGCGGTAGCGGGAGGTATGAGCAGTTCTTC. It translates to CASSGSGRYEQFF.

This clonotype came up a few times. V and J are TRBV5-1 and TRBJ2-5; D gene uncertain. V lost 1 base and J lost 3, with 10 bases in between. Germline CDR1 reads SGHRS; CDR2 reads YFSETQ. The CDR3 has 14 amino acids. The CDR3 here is CASSLRPKKETQYF. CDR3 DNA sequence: TGCGCCAGCAGCTTGCGGCCTAAAAAAGAGACCCAGTACTTC.

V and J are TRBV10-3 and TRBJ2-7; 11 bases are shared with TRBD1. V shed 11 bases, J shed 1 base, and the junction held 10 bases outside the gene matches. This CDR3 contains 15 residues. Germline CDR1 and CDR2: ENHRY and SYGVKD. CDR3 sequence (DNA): TGTGCCGCCTCACCCGGGACAGGGGGATCCTACGAGCAGTACTTC. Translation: CAASPGTGGSYEQYF.

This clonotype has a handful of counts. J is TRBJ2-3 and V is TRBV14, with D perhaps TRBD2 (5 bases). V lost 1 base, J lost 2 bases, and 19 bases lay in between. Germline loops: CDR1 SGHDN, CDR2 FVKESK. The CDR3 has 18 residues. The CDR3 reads CASSQGGLSSYFTDTQYF. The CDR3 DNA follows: TGTGCCAGCAGCCAAGGAGGACTGTCCTCGTATTTCACAGATACGCAGTATTTT.

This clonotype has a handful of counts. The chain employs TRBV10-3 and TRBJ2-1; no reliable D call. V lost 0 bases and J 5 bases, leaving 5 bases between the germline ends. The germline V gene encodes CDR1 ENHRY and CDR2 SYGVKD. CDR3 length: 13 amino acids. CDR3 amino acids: CAISESRDNEQFF. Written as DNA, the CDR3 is TGTGCCATCAGTGAGTCACGGGACAATGAGCAGTTCTTC.

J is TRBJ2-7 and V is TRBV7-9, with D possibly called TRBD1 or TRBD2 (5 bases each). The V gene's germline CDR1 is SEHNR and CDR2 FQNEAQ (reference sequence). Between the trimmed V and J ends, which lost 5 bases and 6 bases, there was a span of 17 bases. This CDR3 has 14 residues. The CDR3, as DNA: TGTGCCAGCAGCCCCGGGACCAGCCCGGCCGAGCAGTACTTC. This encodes CASSPGTSPAEQYF.

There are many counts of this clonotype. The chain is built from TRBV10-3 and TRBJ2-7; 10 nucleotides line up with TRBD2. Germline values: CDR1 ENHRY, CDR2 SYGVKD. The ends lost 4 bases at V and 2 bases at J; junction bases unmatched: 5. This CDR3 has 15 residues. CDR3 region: CAISVRAGGPYEQYV. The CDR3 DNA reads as TGTGCCATCAGTGTCAGAGCGGGAGGGCCCTACGAGCAGTACGTC.